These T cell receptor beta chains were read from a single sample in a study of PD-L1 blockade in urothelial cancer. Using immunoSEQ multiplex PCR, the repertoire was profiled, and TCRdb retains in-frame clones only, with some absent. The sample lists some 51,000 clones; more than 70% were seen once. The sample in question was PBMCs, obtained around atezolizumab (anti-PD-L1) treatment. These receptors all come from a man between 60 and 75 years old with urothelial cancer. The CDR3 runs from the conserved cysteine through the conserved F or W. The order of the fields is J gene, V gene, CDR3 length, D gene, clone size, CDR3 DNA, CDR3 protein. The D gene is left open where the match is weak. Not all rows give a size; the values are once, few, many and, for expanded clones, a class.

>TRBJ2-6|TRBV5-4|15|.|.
TGTGCCAGCAGCTCCATCGACACTGGGGCCAACGTCCTGACTTTC
CASSSIDTGANVLTF
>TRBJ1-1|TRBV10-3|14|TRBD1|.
TGTGCCATCAGTGGGGAGACAGGGTACACTGAAGCTTTCTTT
CAISGETGYTEAFF
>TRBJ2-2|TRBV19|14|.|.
TGTGCCAGTCAAGGGGGGGACCACACCGGGGAGCTGTTTTTT
CASQGGDHTGELFF
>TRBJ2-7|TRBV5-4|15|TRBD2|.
TGTGCCAGCAGCACCCCGCAGCGGGGGGCCCACGAGCAGTACTTC
CASSTPQRGAHEQYF
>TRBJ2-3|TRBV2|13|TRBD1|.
TGTGCCAGCAGTTCGGACAGGCGGGATACGCAGTATTTT
CASSSDRRDTQYF
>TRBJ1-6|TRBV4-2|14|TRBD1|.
TGTGCCAGCACCGGGACAGGCGATCAGTCACCCCTCCACTTT
CASTGTGDQSPLHF
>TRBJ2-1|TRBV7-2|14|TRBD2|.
TGTGCCAGCAGCTTAGTTTCGACTAGCAGCGCCCAGTTCTTC
CASSLVSTSSAQFF
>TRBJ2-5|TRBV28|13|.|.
TGTGCCACCGTTGGCGGGGGCGGAGAGACCCAGTACTTC
CATVGGGGETQYF
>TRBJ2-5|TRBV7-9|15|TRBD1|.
TGTGCCAGCAGCTGGGCGACAGGGCTACAAGAGACCCAGTACTTC
CASSWATGLQETQYF
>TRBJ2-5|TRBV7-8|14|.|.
TGTGCCAGCAGCTCAAGACAGGCGCAAGAGACCCAGTACTTC
CASSSRQAQETQYF
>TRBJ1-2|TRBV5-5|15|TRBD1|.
TGTGCCAGCAGCTCCGGACAGGTCGCTAACTATGGCTACACCTTC
CASSSGQVANYGYTF
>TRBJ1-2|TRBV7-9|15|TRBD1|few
TGTGCCAGCAGCATATGGACAGGGGGCGACTTTCCATACACCTTC
CASSIWTGGDFPYTF
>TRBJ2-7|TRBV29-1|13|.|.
TGCAGCGTTCTAGGTCAAGGGAGCTACGAGCAGTACTTC
CSVLGQGSYEQYF
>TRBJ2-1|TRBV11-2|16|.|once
TGTGCCAGCAGCTTTATCCGGGGTAAATCCTACAATGAGCAGTTCTTC
CASSFIRGKSYNEQFF
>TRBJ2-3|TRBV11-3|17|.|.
TGTGCCAGCAGCTTAAACAAGGTGGGGCGGAGCACAGATACGCAGTATTTT
CASSLNKVGRSTDTQYF
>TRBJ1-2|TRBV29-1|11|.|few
TGCAGCGTCCCCAACAGGGACGGCTACACCTTC
CSVPNRDGYTF
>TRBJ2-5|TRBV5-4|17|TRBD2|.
TGTGCCAGCAGCCCGGGACTAGCGGGGGCAACAGGTGGGACCCAGTACTTC
CASSPGLAGATGGTQYF
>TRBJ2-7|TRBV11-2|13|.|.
TGTGCCAGCAGCTTAGAACTAGCAAGCGAGCAGTACTTC
CASSLELASEQYF
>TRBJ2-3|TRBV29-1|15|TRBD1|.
TGCAGCGTTGCCGGGACAGGGCAATTCACAGATACGCAGTATTTT
CSVAGTGQFTDTQYF
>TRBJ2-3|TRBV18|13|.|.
TGTGCCAGCTCTCTCAGAGGAGCAGATACGCAGTATTTT
CASSLRGADTQYF
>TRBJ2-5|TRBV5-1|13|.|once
TGCGCCAGCAGCTTGGACTACCAGGGGTCCCAGTACTTC
CASSLDYQGSQYF
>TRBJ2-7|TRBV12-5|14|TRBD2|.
TGTGCTAGTGGTTTGGTTGCGGGAGGGGGCGAGCAGTACTTC
CASGLVAGGGEQYF